This passage covers 7 T cell receptor beta chains from one sample sequenced in a study of glioma-infiltrating T cells after dendritic cell vaccination. Time point described: after dendritic cell vaccination, including at tumor progression/relapse. Some clones are missing from TCRdb's copy, which holds only in-frame ones; the method was immunoSEQ multiplex PCR. The sample consists of about 99,000 clones, around 80% of them appearing once. Here the sequenced sample was blood, taken after dendritic cell vaccination. These TCRs come from a human donor with glioblastoma.

Of note for this clone: Within the sample, other DNA sequences also encode this same CDR3. The V and J genes are TRBV6-5 and TRBJ1-5; 8 bases are shared with TRBD1. Germline V lookup: CDR1 MNHEY, CDR2 SVGAGI. V lost 5 bases and J lost 4; bases outside the gene matches: 1. The CDR3 has 13 residues. In DNA form, the CDR3 reads TGTGCCAGCAGTCGACAGGGGAATCAGCCCCAGCATTTT. Amino acid sequence: CASSRQGNQPQHF.

This clone was recorded only once. The DNA of the CDR3 is TGTGCCAGCAGCCAAGGTCCGGGTCTTTACGAGCAGTACTTC. Translating gives CASSQGPGLYEQYF. The V gene is TRBV16, the J gene TRBJ2-7, with no clear D. V was trimmed by 2 bases and J by 4 bases, leaving 12 bases between them. CDR1 is KGHSY, CDR2 FQNENV, per germline. The CDR3 has 14 residues.

The chain has TRBV2 and TRBJ2-5; 7 nucleotides align to TRBD1. Germline V CDR1 and CDR2: SNHLY, FYNNEI. This CDR3 has 14 amino acids. J gave up 1 base and V 8 bases, and 7 bases lay outside the gene matches. This CDR3 reads CASETGLGQETQYF. The CDR3, as DNA: TGTGCCAGCGAGACAGGGCTAGGCCAAGAGACCCAGTACTTC. The full variable domain, its missing parts supplied by reference TRBV2 and TRBJ2-5, is EPEVTQTPSHQVTQMGQEVILRCVPISNHLYFYWYRQILGQKVEFLVSFYNNEISEKSEIFDDQFSVERPDGSNFTLKIRSTKLEDSAMYFCASETGLGQETQYFGPGTRLLVL.

The chain employs TRBV5-5 and TRBJ1-2; unclear D gene. Germline CDR1 is SGHKS and CDR2 is YYEKEE (reference sequence). The CDR3 has 15 amino acids. With 2 bases removed from V and 6 bases from J, the gap between germline ends came to 17 bases. CDR3 amino acids: CASSFHWVRGDGYTF. The DNA for the CDR3 is TGTGCCAGCAGCTTTCATTGGGTCCGCGGGGATGGCTACACCTTC.

The V gene is TRBV5-1, the J gene TRBJ1-1; 8 bases match TRBD1. This CDR3 has 15 residues. Germline trimming cut 4 bases from V and 5 bases from J; bases unmatched to any gene: 10. CDR1 and CDR2 (germline): SGHRS, YFSETQ. The CDR3 region is CASSPGQGPGTEAFF. As DNA, the CDR3 is TGCGCCAGCAGCCCTGGACAGGGCCCGGGGACTGAAGCTTTCTTT.

This chain links TRBV6-5 with TRBJ2-7; D is possibly TRBD1 (6 bases). Per the germline V gene, CDR1 is MNHEY and CDR2 is SVGAGI. Trimming removed 6 bases from V and 0 bases from J, with 12 bases in between. The CDR3 is made up of 14 amino acids. The CDR3 nucleotides read TGTGCCAGCAGCCTGGTGGACAGCTCCTACGAGCAGTACTTC. Encoded protein: CASSLVDSSYEQYF.

CDR3 nucleotide sequence: TGTGCCAGCAGTCCCACCGGGACAGGGACTCTAGAGCAGTACTTC. Protein: CASSPTGTGTLEQYF. The rearrangement uses TRBV27 and TRBJ2-7; the match to TRBD1 covers 9 bases. CDR3 length: 15 amino acids. Germline CDR1 reads MNHEY; CDR2 reads SMNVEV (reference sequence). V lost 5 bases to trimming and J lost 7 bases; unmatched junction nucleotides: 12.